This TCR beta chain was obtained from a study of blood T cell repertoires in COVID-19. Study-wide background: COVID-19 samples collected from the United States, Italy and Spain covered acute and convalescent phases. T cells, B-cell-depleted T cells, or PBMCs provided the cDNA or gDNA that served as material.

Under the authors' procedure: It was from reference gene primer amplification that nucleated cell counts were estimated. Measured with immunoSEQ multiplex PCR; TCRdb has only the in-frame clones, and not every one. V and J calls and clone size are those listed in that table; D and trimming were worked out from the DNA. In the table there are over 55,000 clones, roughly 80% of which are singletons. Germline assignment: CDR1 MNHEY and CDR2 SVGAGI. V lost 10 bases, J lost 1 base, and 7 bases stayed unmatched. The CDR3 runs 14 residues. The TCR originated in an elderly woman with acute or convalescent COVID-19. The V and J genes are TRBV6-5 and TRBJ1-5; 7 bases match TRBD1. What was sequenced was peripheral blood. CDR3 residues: CAIRTGSSNQPQHF. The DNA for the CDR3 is TGTGCCATCAGGACAGGATCCAGCAATCAGCCCCAGCATTTT.